This T cell receptor beta chain derives from a study of T cells in Graves' hyperthyroidism and ophthalmopathy. Study-level results: Most clonotypes expanded in thyroid above 0.001 were likewise present in blood. The model predicted ophthalmopathy a median around seven months before onset.

A word on this clonotype: Its antigen is unidentified.

There were TCR beta CDR3 regions amplified from RNA transcripts. The HTBI set primed first-round TCR CDR3 RT-PCR. In TCRdb, the multiplex PCR reads were re-called with MiXCR into one record per CDR3 protein. The sample records 450,000 to 650,000 distinct CDR3 sequences, 12% to 15% being singletons. The germline V gene encodes CDR1 MNHEY and CDR2 SMNVEV (reference sequence). This CDR3 region has 14 residues. V lost 6 bases to trimming and J lost 6 bases, with 15 bases between them. Exclusion followed for patients with uncontrolled infection, other autoimmune disease, pregnancy or lactation. Each diagnosis drew on symptoms, thyroxine, TRAb, thyroid ultrasound and orbital computed tomography findings.

The sample was blood. V is TRBV27 and J is TRBJ2-1, with D maybe TRBD1 (6 bases). The origin of this receptor is a woman aged 18-29 years with Graves' ophthalmopathy. CDR3 bases: TGTGCCAGCAGAAATACAGGGTACGGCAATGAGCAGTTCTTC. It specifies CASRNTGYGNEQFF.